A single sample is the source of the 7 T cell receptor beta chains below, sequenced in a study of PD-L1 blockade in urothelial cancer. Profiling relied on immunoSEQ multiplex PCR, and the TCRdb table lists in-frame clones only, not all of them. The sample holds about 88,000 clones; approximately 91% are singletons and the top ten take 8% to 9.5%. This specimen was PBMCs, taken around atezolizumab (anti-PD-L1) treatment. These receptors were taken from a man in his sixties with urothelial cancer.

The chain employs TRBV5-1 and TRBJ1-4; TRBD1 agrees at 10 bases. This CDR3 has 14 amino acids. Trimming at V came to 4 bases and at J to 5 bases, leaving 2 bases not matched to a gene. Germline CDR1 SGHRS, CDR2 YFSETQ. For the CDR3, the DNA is TGCGCCAGCAGCATGGGACAGGGGAATGAAAAACTGTTTTTT. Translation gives CASSMGQGNEKLFF.

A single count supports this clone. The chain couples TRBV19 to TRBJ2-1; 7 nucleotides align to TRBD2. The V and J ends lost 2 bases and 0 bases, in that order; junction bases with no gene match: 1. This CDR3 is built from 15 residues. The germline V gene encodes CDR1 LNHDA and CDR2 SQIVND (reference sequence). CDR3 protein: CASSILADSYNEQFF. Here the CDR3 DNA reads TGTGCCAGTAGTATACTAGCGGACTCCTACAATGAGCAGTTCTTC. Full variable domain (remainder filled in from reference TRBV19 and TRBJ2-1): DGGITQSPKYLFRKEGQNVTLSCEQNLNHDAMYWYRQDPGQGLRLIYYSQIVNDFQKGDIAEGYSVSREKKESFPLTVTSAQKNPTAFYLCASSILADSYNEQFFGPGTRLTVL.

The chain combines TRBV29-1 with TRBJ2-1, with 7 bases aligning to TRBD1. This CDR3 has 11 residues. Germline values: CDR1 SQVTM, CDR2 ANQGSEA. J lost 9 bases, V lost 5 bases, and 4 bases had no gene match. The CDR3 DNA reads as TGCAGCGTTTTTAGGGGGCGTGAGCAGTTCTTC. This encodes CSVFRGREQFF.

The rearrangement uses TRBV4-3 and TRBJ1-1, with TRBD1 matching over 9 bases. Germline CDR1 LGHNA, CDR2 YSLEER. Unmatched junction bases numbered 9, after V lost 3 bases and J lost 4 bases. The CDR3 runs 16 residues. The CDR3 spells CASSQAGGQGITEAFF. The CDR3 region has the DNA TGCGCCAGCAGCCAGGCCGGAGGACAGGGGATCACTGAAGCTTTCTTT.

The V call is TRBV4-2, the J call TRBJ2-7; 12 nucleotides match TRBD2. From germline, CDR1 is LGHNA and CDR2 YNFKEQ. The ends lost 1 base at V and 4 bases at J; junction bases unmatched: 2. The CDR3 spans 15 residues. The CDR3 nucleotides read TGTGCCAGCAGCCAAGGCGGGACTAGCGGGTACGAGCAGTACTTC. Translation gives CASSQGGTSGYEQYF.

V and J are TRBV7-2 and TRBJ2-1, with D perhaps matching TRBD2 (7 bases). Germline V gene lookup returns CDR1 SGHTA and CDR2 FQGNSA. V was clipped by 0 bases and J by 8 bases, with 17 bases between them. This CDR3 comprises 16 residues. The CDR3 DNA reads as TGTGCCAGCAGCTTAGCGACCGGGGGGCCACCGCATGAGCAGTTCTTC. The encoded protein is CASSLATGGPPHEQFF.

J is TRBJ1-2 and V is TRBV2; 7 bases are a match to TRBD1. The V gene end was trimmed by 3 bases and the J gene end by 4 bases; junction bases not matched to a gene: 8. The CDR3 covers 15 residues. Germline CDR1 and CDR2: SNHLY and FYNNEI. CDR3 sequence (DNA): TGTGCCAGCAGTGATCGACAGGGCCTTACCTATGGCTACACCTTC. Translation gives CASSDRQGLTYGYTF.